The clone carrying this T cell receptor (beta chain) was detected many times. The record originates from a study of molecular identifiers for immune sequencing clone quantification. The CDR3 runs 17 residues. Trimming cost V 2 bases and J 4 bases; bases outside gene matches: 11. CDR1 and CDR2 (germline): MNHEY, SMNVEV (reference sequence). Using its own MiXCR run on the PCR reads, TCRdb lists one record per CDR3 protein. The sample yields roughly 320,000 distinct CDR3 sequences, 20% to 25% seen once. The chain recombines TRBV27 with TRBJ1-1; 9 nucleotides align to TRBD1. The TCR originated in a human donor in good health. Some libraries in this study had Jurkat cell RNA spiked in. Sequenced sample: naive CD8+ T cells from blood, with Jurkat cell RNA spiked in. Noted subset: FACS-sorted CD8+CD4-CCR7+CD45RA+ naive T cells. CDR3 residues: CASSLMGVTGGGTEAFF. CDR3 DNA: TGTGCCAGCAGTTTAATGGGGGTGACAGGGGGTGGCACTGAAGCTTTCTTT.